A single sample gave rise to the 31 T cell receptor beta chains below, sequenced in a study of T cell responses to AZD1222 COVID-19 vaccine. The table came from immunoSEQ multiplex PCR; TCRdb's copy has only in-frame clones and leaves some out. The sample includes approximately 150,000 clones, around 91% seen only once; the top ten take over 8.5%. The sequencing used peripheral blood, collected 28 days after the second AZD1222 dose. Source of these receptors: an adult who received the AZD1222 COVID-19 vaccine.

The gene calls are TRBV7-2 and TRBJ2-5; D ambiguous. From germline, CDR1 is SGHTA and CDR2 FQGNSA. The ends were cut back, 2 bases at V and 5 bases at J, with 9 bases in the middle. CDR3 length: 13 amino acids. CDR3 bases: TGTGCCAGCAGCTTAAATAGCTTGGAGACCCAGTACTTC. This sequence encodes CASSLNSLETQYF.

The CDR3 is CASTGAFNQPQHF. The CDR3 coding sequence is TGTGCCAGCACAGGGGCCTTCAATCAGCCCCAGCATTTT. The gene calls are TRBV7-9 and TRBJ1-5; D is possibly TRBD1 (6 bases). Trimming left V 7 bases short and J 3 bases short, with 10 bases between. The CDR3 extends over 13 amino acids. CDR1 is SEHNR, CDR2 FQNEAQ, per germline (reference sequence).

This clone was picked up one time. CDR3 in DNA: TGCGCCAGCAGCCAAGCCTCGGGACGGAACTCCTACGAGCAGTACTTC. Translated, it gives CASSQASGRNSYEQYF. This chain joins TRBV4-1 and TRBJ2-7; possibly TRBD1 or TRBD2 for D (5 bases each). Looked up from germline, CDR1 is MGHRA and CDR2 is YSYEKL. CDR3 size: 16 residues. Trimming took off 1 base at V and 0 bases at J, with 13 bases between the two ends.

This clone was seen a handful of times. This chain uses TRBV14 with TRBJ2-1; D may be TRBD2 (5 bases). Trimming stripped 0 bases from V and 0 bases from J, with 9 bases between. Germline V gives CDR1 SGHDN, CDR2 FVKESK. The CDR3 sequence is 16 residues long. CDR3 bases: TGTGCCAGCAGCCAAGAAGGCGGGTTCTCCTACAATGAGCAGTTCTTC. It codes for CASSQEGGFSYNEQFF.

This sequence joins TRBV18 and TRBJ2-3; D possibly uses TRBD1 or TRBD2 (6 bases each). The CDR3 is 15 residues long. From germline, CDR1 is KGHSH and CDR2 LQKENI. Trimming stripped 1 base from V and 3 bases from J, with 11 bases between. CDR3 amino acids: CASSPLVGGTDTQYF. DNA for the CDR3: TGTGCCAGCTCACCACTTGTAGGGGGGACAGATACGCAGTATTTT.

A single count supports this clone. The CDR3 here is CASSDRGYGYTF. The CDR3 bases are TGTGCCAGTAGTGACAGGGGCTATGGCTACACCTTC. This chain joins TRBV19 and TRBJ1-2; 8 bases align to TRBD1. V shed 5 bases, J shed 4 bases, and the junction held 0 bases outside the gene matches. Germline loops: CDR1 LNHDA, CDR2 SQIVND (reference sequence). This CDR3 is 12 amino acids long.

This clone was recorded only once. V and J are TRBV10-1 and TRBJ2-2; D remains ambiguous. V lost 2 bases and J 0 bases, leaving 10 bases between the germline ends. Per the germline V gene, CDR1 is WNHNN and CDR2 is SYGVQD (reference sequence). The CDR3 is 16 residues long. The DNA of the CDR3 is TGCGCCAGCAGTGAGATCTCGTCCACGAACACCGGGGAGCTGTTTTTT. Translating gives CASSEISSTNTGELFF.

The chain uses TRBV6-5 and TRBJ1-2; D gene ambiguous. Between the trimmed V and J ends, which lost 8 bases and 7 bases, there was a span of 14 bases. Germline V gene lookup returns CDR1 MNHEY and CDR2 SVGAGI. This CDR3 spans 12 amino acids. The CDR3: CASLSSLSGYTF. The CDR3 region has the DNA TGTGCCAGCTTATCCAGTCTCTCTGGCTACACCTTC.

The CDR3 protein is CASSPNARKLFF. DNA of the CDR3: TGTGCCAGCAGCCCCAACGCCAGGAAACTGTTTTTT. The rearrangement joins TRBV14 to TRBJ1-4; D is unclear. Trimming shortened V by 4 bases and J by 11 bases, and 11 bases separated the two germline ends. This CDR3 is 12 amino acids long. Germline CDR1 reads SGHDN; CDR2 reads FVKESK.

The chain couples TRBV7-2 to TRBJ1-5; D gene ambiguous. This CDR3 spans 15 amino acids. Germline V gives CDR1 SGHTA, CDR2 FQGNSA. Trimming removed 1 base at V and 0 bases at J, with 7 bases between. The CDR3 here is CASSLETLSNQPQHF. CDR3 nucleotide sequence: TGTGCCAGCAGCTTAGAAACACTTAGCAATCAGCCCCAGCATTTT.

This rearrangement joins TRBV7-9 to TRBJ1-1; 9 positions agree with TRBD1. The CDR3 sequence is 12 residues long. The ends lost 3 bases at V and 9 bases at J; junction bases unmatched: 2. Germline CDR1 reads SEHNR; CDR2 reads FQNEAQ (reference sequence). The CDR3 nucleotides read TGTGCCAGCAGCTTGGGACAGGGACAAGCTTTCTTT. Protein: CASSLGQGQAFF.

V usage is TRBV6-2 or TRBV6-3 and J usage is TRBJ2-5; TRBD2 might be the D (7 bases). The CDR3 sequence is 15 residues long. Germline lookup yields CDR1 MNHEY and CDR2 SVGEGT. The germline V and J ends were trimmed by 2 bases and 5 bases, with 15 bases remaining between them. The CDR3 region has the DNA TGTGCCAGCAGTTACGGCGGGGGCCACGGGGAGACCCAGTACTTC. Translating it yields CASSYGGGHGETQYF.

This sequence joins TRBV30 and TRBJ1-1, with D perhaps matching TRBD1 (5 bases). Germline CDR1 and CDR2: GTSNPN and SVGIG (reference sequence). V was clipped by 0 bases and J by 8 bases, with 13 bases between them. There are 13 residues in the CDR3. The CDR3 nucleotides are TGTGCCTGGAGTGTAAAGGGGACTGCAGAAGCTTTCTTT. Amino acids: CAWSVKGTAEAFF.

V gene TRBV5-5 combines with J gene TRBJ1-1, with D possibly TRBD1 on 5 matching bases. Trimming stripped 4 bases from V and 5 bases from J, with 12 bases between. The CDR3 is 13 amino acids. Per the germline V gene, CDR1 is SGHKS and CDR2 is YYEKEE (reference sequence). Here the CDR3 reads CASSEQVGTEAFF. In DNA, the CDR3 is TGTGCCAGCAGCGAACAGGTTGGGACTGAAGCTTTCTTT. Full variable domain (missing parts from reference TRBV5-5 and TRBJ1-1): DAGVTQSPTHLIKTRGQQVTLRCSPISGHKSVSWYQQVLGQGPQFIFQYYEKEERGRGNFPDRFSARQFPNYSSELNVNALLLGDSALYLCASSEQVGTEAFFGQGTRLTVV.

This clone was detected many times. The chain employs TRBV4-1 and TRBJ2-3, with a tentative D call TRBD2 (6 bases). Germline loops: CDR1 MGHRA, CDR2 YSYEKL. Trimming left V 6 bases short and J 0 bases short, with 13 bases between. This CDR3 region has 15 residues. CDR3 in amino acids: CASSQSGSSTDTQYF. The CDR3, as DNA: TGCGCCAGCAGTCAGAGCGGGTCTAGCACAGATACGCAGTATTTT.

V gene TRBV10-1 combines with J gene TRBJ2-6; D tentatively fits TRBD1 or TRBD2 (5 bases each). CDR3 length: 16 amino acids. V was shortened by 3 bases and J by 1 base, with 10 bases between the two germline ends. CDR1 is WNHNN, CDR2 SYGVQD, per germline (reference sequence). The CDR3 sequence is CASSEGGGSGANVLTF. For the CDR3, the DNA is TGCGCCAGCAGTGAAGGTGGGGGATCTGGGGCCAACGTCCTGACTTTC.

This chain uses TRBV3-1 (or the pseudogene TRBV3-2) with TRBJ2-1, with 12 bases that match TRBD2. V shed 8 bases, J shed 5 bases, and the junction held 7 bases outside the gene matches. Germline CDR1 reads LGHDT; CDR2 reads YNNKEL (reference sequence). This CDR3 region has 15 residues. Here the CDR3 DNA reads TGTGCCAGCGGGTCGACTAGCGGGAGTCACAATGAGCAGTTCTTC. It encodes CASGSTSGSHNEQFF.

The chain recombines TRBV2 with TRBJ1-1; D gene ambiguous. V was clipped by 8 bases and J by 1 base, with 14 bases between them. CDR3 size: 14 residues. Per germline, CDR1 SNHLY and CDR2 FYNNEI. In DNA form, the CDR3 reads TGTGCCAGCCTAAAAGGCGGCCGGAACACTGAAGCTTTCTTT. Translated, it gives CASLKGGRNTEAFF.

The V and J genes are TRBV30 and TRBJ1-1, with D possibly being TRBD1 (6 bases). The CDR3 runs 11 residues. Germline CDR1 and CDR2: GTSNPN and SVGIG (reference sequence). V lost 7 bases, J lost 6 bases, and 12 bases lay in between. In DNA, the CDR3 is TGTGCCTTAACAGGGTATTCTGAAGCTTTCTTT. It encodes CALTGYSEAFF.

The chain carries TRBV19 and TRBJ1-1, with 8 bases fitting TRBD1. V lost 6 bases to trimming and J lost 6 bases; unmatched junction nucleotides: 15. Germline values: CDR1 LNHDA, CDR2 SQIVND (reference sequence). This CDR3 contains 16 residues. DNA for the CDR3: TGTGCCAGTAGATTGCCCTCTACAGGGGGTCGCGCTGAAGCTTTCTTT. Its protein is CASRLPSTGGRAEAFF.

The gene calls are TRBV6-5 and TRBJ2-7; D uncertain. With 3 bases removed from V and 0 bases from J, the gap between germline ends came to 9 bases. The CDR3 has 14 residues. In germline, CDR1 is MNHEY, CDR2 SVGAGI. CDR3 sequence reads: CASSYDESSYEQYV. The CDR3 DNA sequence: TGTGCCAGCAGTTATGACGAAAGCTCCTACGAGCAGTACGTC.

The rearrangement links TRBV19 to TRBJ2-5; TRBD2 matches at 9 bases. The germline V gene encodes CDR1 LNHDA and CDR2 SQIVND (reference sequence). The V gene end was trimmed by 4 bases and the J gene end by 5 bases; junction bases not matched to a gene: 14. The CDR3 sequence is 17 residues long. For the CDR3, the DNA is TGTGCCAGTAGTAACATGGGGCCTAGCGGGACCGTGGAGACCCAGTACTTC. Protein product: CASSNMGPSGTVETQYF.

The chain has TRBV3-1 (or the pseudogene TRBV3-2) and TRBJ1-2; weak D call: TRBD1 (5 bases). CDR3 length: 17 amino acids. Per the germline V gene, CDR1 is LGHDT and CDR2 is YNNKEL (reference sequence). The V end was cut by 0 bases, the J end by 0 bases, with 14 bases between. CDR3 sequence reads: CASSQDYVGGANYGYTF. The CDR3 DNA reads TGTGCCAGCAGCCAAGATTACGTCGGGGGGGCTAACTATGGCTACACCTTC.

This chain uses TRBV6-2 or TRBV6-3 with TRBJ2-1; TRBD2 agrees at 11 bases. The CDR3 is 15 amino acids. From germline, CDR1 is MNHEY and CDR2 SVGEGT. Trimming at V came to 0 bases and at J to 10 bases, leaving 5 bases not matched to a gene. The CDR3 coding sequence is TGTGCCAGCAGTTACTCTACTAGCGGGGGTGGCGAGCAGTTCTTC. Its translation is CASSYSTSGGGEQFF.

This clone was seen a single time. V and J are TRBV29-1 and TRBJ1-1; TRBD1 matches at 7 bases. Unmatched junction bases numbered 4, after V lost 3 bases and J lost 0 bases. The germline V gene has CDR1 SQVTM and CDR2 ANQGSEA. The CDR3 totals 14 residues. The CDR3 here is CSVDRQGVNTEAFF. For the CDR3, the DNA is TGCAGCGTTGACCGACAGGGAGTGAACACTGAAGCTTTCTTT.

The gene calls are TRBV27 and TRBJ1-2; possible D gene TRBD1, 6 bases. CDR3 size: 14 residues. Germline V gene lookup returns CDR1 MNHEY and CDR2 SMNVEV (reference sequence). V lost 5 bases and J 2 bases, leaving 12 bases between the germline ends. The CDR3 bases are TGTGCCAGCAGTCGGGACAACGCCAACTATGGCTACACCTTC. Translation: CASSRDNANYGYTF.

The chain couples TRBV3-1 (or the pseudogene TRBV3-2) to TRBJ1-2; D is ambiguous. The CDR3 consists of 15 residues. V lost 1 base to trimming and J lost 7 bases, with 16 bases between them. The germline V gene has CDR1 LGHDT and CDR2 YNNKEL (reference sequence). The CDR3: CASSQVGLPPSGYTF. The CDR3 coding sequence is TGTGCCAGCAGCCAAGTAGGGCTCCCCCCGTCTGGCTACACCTTC.

The chain links TRBV3-1 (or the pseudogene TRBV3-2) to TRBJ1-1; tentative D call: TRBD1 (6 bases). The germline gives CDR1 LGHDT, CDR2 YNNKEL (reference sequence). CDR3 length: 14 amino acids. With 4 bases removed from V and 8 bases from J, the gap between germline ends came to 17 bases. The CDR3 protein is CASSLRGGAGEAFF. The CDR3 DNA reads TGTGCCAGCAGCCTCAGAGGGGGTGCAGGGGAAGCTTTCTTT.

The V gene is TRBV14, the J gene TRBJ1-1; D unclear. Trimming took off 2 bases at V and 1 base at J, with 11 bases between the two ends. From germline, CDR1 is SGHDN and CDR2 FVKESK. The CDR3 loop spans 15 amino acids. The CDR3 nucleotides are TGTGCCAGCAGCCAATTAACTCTGGGGAACACTGAAGCTTTCTTT. Its protein product is CASSQLTLGNTEAFF.

The chain is built from TRBV6-5 and TRBJ1-1; D is unclear. Trimming took off 7 bases at V and 1 base at J, with 16 bases between the two ends. The CDR3 runs to 15 residues. From germline, CDR1 is MNHEY and CDR2 SVGAGI. DNA for the CDR3: TGTGCCAGCACCTCGGGGTCCAGCGGGAACACTGAAGCTTTCTTT. Protein: CASTSGSSGNTEAFF.

The rearrangement uses TRBV21-1 and TRBJ2-2; TRBD1, the D gene given by the table, was not confirmed from the DNA. TRBV21-1 is reported as a pseudogene. The CDR3 length is 15 residues. CDR3 DNA: TGTGCCAGCGAGGACAGGGCCATCTTCCGCGGGGAGCTGTTTTTT. Translation gives CASEDRAIFRGELFF.